Here is one T cell receptor beta chain with its context. The table lists this clonotype with many counts. Its antigen target is currently unknown. No per-base quality is available; no much larger clone lies one base away. The CDR3 contains 15 residues, cysteine and phenylalanine counted. Of the read, only the CDR3 DNA is kept; its 45 bases are in frame from base 1. Trimmed from V: 0 bases; trimmed from J: 3 bases; junction bases lacking a gene match: 5. CDR1 SGHAT and CDR2 FQNNGV were looked up in the germline V gene. Ophthalmopathy patients had moderately to severely active disease, Clinical Activity Score of at least 3, NOSPECS grade of at least 4, and duration under 3 months. Patients with uncontrolled infections, other autoimmune diseases, pregnancy or lactation were excluded. Diagnoses relied on clinical symptoms, serum thyroxine and TRAb, thyroid ultrasound and orbital computed tomography. PBMCs were isolated from more than 8 ml of fresh peripheral blood by Ficoll-Paque density gradient centrifugation. Trizol reagent was used to extract total RNA, and RNA quality was then checked on an Agilent 2100 Bioanalyzer.

These data belong to a study of T cells in Graves' hyperthyroidism and ophthalmopathy (dated by TCRdb to the late 2010s). Turning to the overall study: Peripheral blood was collected at initial diagnosis, before any treatment. The study also compared thyroid tissue and blood T-cell repertoires from five or six Graves' hyperthyroidism patients. The approximately 100 discovery patients were divided at random into training and test sets in a 7:3 ratio. TCR V-J signatures able to tell the groups apart were searched for in a discovery cohort of some 97 patients, of whom roughly 42 had Graves' ophthalmopathy and 57 had stable Graves' hyperthyroidism. According to the paper, TCR Vbeta CDR3 sequencing was carried out on over 130 peripheral blood samples, which came from fewer than 50 ophthalmopathy, 80 or so hyperthyroidism and roughly 17 progressor patients. Once sampling was done, hyperthyroidism patients were given methimazole at a starting dose of 30 mg daily, whereas ophthalmopathy patients were given high-dose intravenous methylprednisolone. Prospective prediction of ophthalmopathy was tested in an independent validation cohort of 18 hyperthyroidism patients and roughly 16 patients who later progressed to ophthalmopathy.

The TCR beta CDR3 regions were amplified from the RNA transcripts. A first-round RT-PCR of the TCR CDR3 used the HTBI primer set with the Qiagen OneStep RT-PCR kit. A second multiplex PCR round built the libraries, followed by size selection and purification. The libraries were sequenced on an Illumina HiSeq2000 using paired-end 100 bp reads. Per the original workflow: Raw data were processed with SOAPnuke, discarding reads with adapters, uncalled bases, mean Phred below 15, or no exact constant-primer or identifier match. COPE v1.2.5 was used to merge the high-quality paired reads, and each unique nucleotide sequence was defined as a clonotype. MiTCR v1.1 was used to align clonotypes to the IMGT TRBV, TRBD and TRBJ reference segments. The analysis was restricted to V-J combinations with a frequency above 0.0001, which together covered over 99% of the repertoires. A TCS score was defined as the ratio between F50 (clonal expansion) and ExV (chaos), using BLOSUM62-based TCRdist between CDR3 peptides within each V-J. Welch's t-statistics and random forest reduced 514 V-J features to about 13, which were used in a naive Bayes classifier (R e1071). TCRdb cleaned the public reads at Q25 with fastp, built clones with MiXCR and kept in-frame beta chains. When rows share a CDR3 protein, they turn into one entry using the most common DNA and genes. These V and J calls are TCRdb output, not the study's own analysis. The table for this sample lists a few hundred thousand distinct CDR3 sequences; roughly 19% of them were counted only once. Jointly, the top ten make up just under 40% of the sample.

Summary of the overall study and its limitations: In cross-validation, a model built on a 13 V-J signature told ophthalmopathy apart from stable hyperthyroidism with 85% to 90% sensitivity and about 81% specificity, and in testing the same model reached 80%/75%. Most expanded thyroid clonotypes (frequency above 0.001) were also detected in blood, suggesting blood repertoires may reflect thyroid immune responses. Sample size was not statistically predetermined, and investigators were not blinded to group allocation. In validation, the model predicted progression to ophthalmopathy a median of approximately 6.6 months before onset, with approximately 71% sensitivity and 72.22% specificity.

The sequenced sample was blood. This chain joins TRBV11-2 to TRBJ2-7; TRBD1 aligns with 7 central bases. This clonotype was sampled from a man aged 50 to 59 with Graves' ophthalmopathy. In nucleotide form, the sequence is TGTGCCAGCAGCTTAGACGAGACAGGGTACTACGAGCAGTACTTC. Its product reads: CASSLDETGYYEQYF.